This TCR beta chain was observed in a study of metastatic and nonmetastatic thyroid tumors. Background on the study: Samples came from malignant and benign thyroid patients, and repertoires were compared across blood and tumor or nodule tissue.

As originally analysed: CDR3 differences across clinicopathological groups were used to build a distant-metastasis classifier for papillary thyroid cancer. TCRdb redid the clone calls on the PCR reads using MiXCR. Clone size and V and J calls follow TCRdb, not the original study. Of tens of thousands of clones in the sample, 10% to 11% were seen once. Nobody among the patients had been given any treatment before thyroid surgery. There are many counts of this clone. Its target is not known. Compared with germline, one end of the junction differs, possibly owing to a read error. From germline, CDR1 is SGHTA and CDR2 FQGTGA. The CDR3 runs 10 residues. Study outcomes and limitations: Significantly higher TCR beta diversity was reportedly seen in malignant thyroid tumors than benign nodules, in blood and tumor.

Sequenced sample: blood. This clonotype originated in a female donor with papillary thyroid cancer or a benign thyroid nodule (not recorded which). Some clones in this sample may be carry-over from other donors' samples. The chain carries TRBV7-3 and TRBJ1-5; the D is unclear. The CDR3 region has the DNA TGTGCCAGCCGCTTTCAGCCCCAGCATTTT. As protein: CASRFQPQHF.